The present TCR beta chain was sequenced within a study of T cell changes during pregnancy in multiple sclerosis. Germline CDR1 and CDR2: LGHNA and YNFKEQ. Trimming cost V 4 bases and J 6 bases, with 6 bases left between them. The CDR3 extends over 12 amino acids. Using immunoSEQ multiplex PCR, the repertoire was profiled, and TCRdb retains in-frame clones only, with some absent. The sample holds 50,000 to 65,000 clones, roughly 92% seen once. This clone showed up just once. The sequenced sample was CD8+ T cells from peripheral blood mononuclear cells, obtained in the second trimester of pregnancy. This chain uses TRBV4-2 with TRBJ2-2; D not resolved. This clonotype originated in a female donor with multiple sclerosis, enrolled in a pregnancy study. CDR3 loop: CASSLSAGELFF. The CDR3 region has the DNA TGTGCCAGCAGCCTTTCGGCCGGGGAGCTGTTTTTT.